This TCR beta chain originates from a study of shared clonotypes between healthy human individuals. TCRdb's copy holds only in-frame clones and misses some; the assay was immunoSEQ multiplex PCR. This sample yields about 610,000 clones, of which approximately 96% are seen a single time; roughly 0.12% belongs to the top ten. This clone was recorded only once. Its target is unknown. Naive CD8 isolation took CD45RO-negative cells positively selected for CCR7 and excluded terminally differentiated effector memory CD45RA+ cells. Study conclusions and caveats: Richness estimates generally favored naive over memory subsets.

Germline CDR1 reads PRHDT; CDR2 reads FYEKMQ (reference sequence). This CDR3 has 16 amino acids. The V segment lost 5 bases and the J segment 4 bases; nucleotides outside the gene matches: 10. Sequencing input: naive CD8+ T cells sorted from blood. The TCR originated in a woman aged 30 to 39 in good health. This sequence joins TRBV13 and TRBJ2-1, with 8 bases fitting TRBD1. In DNA, the CDR3 is TGTGCCAGCAGCGCCGGATGGCAGGGGGCATACAATGAGCAGTTCTTC. Its translation is CASSAGWQGAYNEQFF.